Each of the 25 T cell receptor beta chains below was sequenced from the same sample in a study of T cell responses to AZD1222 COVID-19 vaccine. Assay: immunoSEQ multiplex PCR; the TCRdb copy retains only in-frame clones and omits some. The sample shows 140,000 to 150,000 clones, approximately 90% of them seen only once. The sequences come from peripheral blood, collected on day 0 of AZD1222 vaccination. The receptors here all came from an adult in good health.

This clone was seen more than once but under ten times. The chain uses TRBV7-2 and TRBJ2-7; D is perhaps TRBD2 (5 bases). The CDR3 has 13 amino acids. Between the trimmed V and J ends, which lost 5 bases and 0 bases, there was a span of 8 bases. Per germline, CDR1 SGHTA and CDR2 FQGNSA. This CDR3 reads CASSKRISYEQYF. The CDR3 DNA follows: TGTGCCAGCAGCAAGCGGATCTCCTACGAGCAGTACTTC.

V gene TRBV4-3 combines with J gene TRBJ2-1, with D maybe TRBD2 (6 bases). In germline, CDR1 is LGHNA, CDR2 YSLEER. Trimming removed 1 base at V and 5 bases at J, with 12 bases between. The CDR3 is made up of 15 amino acids. This chain's CDR3 is CASSQGLAKNNEQFF. CDR3 DNA sequence: TGCGCCAGCAGCCAAGGGCTAGCGAAGAACAATGAGCAGTTCTTC.

The V call is TRBV27, the J call TRBJ2-7; weak D call: TRBD1 (5 bases). CDR1 and CDR2 from the germline V gene are MNHEY and SMNVEV (reference sequence). V dropped 3 bases and J dropped 2 bases, with 11 bases sitting between them. The CDR3 contains 14 residues. The CDR3 DNA reads TGTGCCAGCAGTTTGTTCCAGGGTCCCTACGAGCAGTACTTC. It codes for CASSLFQGPYEQYF.

This sequence joins TRBV30 and TRBJ1-6, with a possible D match to TRBD1 (6 bases). This CDR3 has 13 residues. CDR1 and CDR2 (germline): GTSNPN, SVGIG (reference sequence). The CDR3 reads CAYLGTGNSPLHF. The DNA of the CDR3 is TGTGCTTACTTGGGTACAGGGAATTCACCCCTCCACTTT.

In its sample, this clone was seen once. The chain couples TRBV5-1 to TRBJ1-2; a weak D match, TRBD1 (5 bases). The germline V and J ends were trimmed by 0 bases and 3 bases, with 12 bases remaining between them. CDR1 is SGHRS and CDR2 is YFSETQ in the germline V gene. The CDR3 totals 15 residues. CDR3 nucleotide sequence: TGCGCCAGCAGCTTGGTGTCGGGACCGGACTATGGCTACACCTTC. Amino acids: CASSLVSGPDYGYTF.

The CDR3 spells CASSRTGMNTGELFF. The CDR3 DNA sequence: TGTGCCAGCAGTAGGACAGGAATGAACACCGGGGAGCTGTTTTTT. The chain couples TRBV6-4 to TRBJ2-2; 7 positions match TRBD1. The trim removed 5 bases at V and 1 base at J, leaving 4 bases unmatched. This CDR3 is 15 amino acids long. Germline V gene lookup returns CDR1 MRHNA and CDR2 SNTAGT.

This chain joins TRBV6-5 and TRBJ2-7; either TRBD1 or TRBD2 may fit D (5 bases each). CDR1 is MNHEY, CDR2 SVGAGI, per germline. CDR3 length: 12 amino acids. Trimming took 6 bases from V and 3 from J, leaving 9 bases between them. CDR3 nucleotides: TGTGCCAGCAGGGGGGTCAACTACGAGCAGTACTTC. Protein product: CASRGVNYEQYF.

The chain links TRBV5-1 to TRBJ2-7; D is unresolved. With 0 bases removed from V and 2 bases from J, the gap between germline ends came to 9 bases. Germline CDR1 and CDR2: SGHRS and YFSETQ. The CDR3 extends over 14 amino acids. The CDR3 nucleotides are TGCGCCAGCAGCTTGGGGCCGGTGCCCTACGAGCAGTACTTC. It specifies CASSLGPVPYEQYF. The variable domain in full, with the rest retrieved from reference TRBV5-1 and TRBJ2-7, is KAGVTQTPRYLIKTRGQQVTLSCSPISGHRSVSWYQQTPGQGLQFLFEYFSETQRNKGNFPGRFSGRQFSNSRSEMNVSTLELGDSALYLCASSLGPVPYEQYFGPGTRLTVT.

This clone has just one count. J is TRBJ2-2 and V is TRBV27; 13 bases agree with TRBD2. This CDR3 is built from 15 residues. In germline, CDR1 is MNHEY, CDR2 SMNVEV (reference sequence). V shed 6 bases and J 8 bases; nucleotides not matched to a gene: 6. CDR3 region: CASRPGTSGTGELFF. The CDR3 DNA reads as TGTGCCAGCAGACCTGGGACTAGCGGGACTGGGGAGCTGTTTTTT.

The chain links TRBV24-1 to TRBJ2-5, with 7 positions matching TRBD1. This CDR3 has 17 amino acids. CDR1 is KGHDR, CDR2 SFDVKD, per germline. V lost 4 bases to trimming and J lost 0 bases; unmatched junction nucleotides: 10. The DNA for the CDR3 is TGTGCCACCAGTGAAGGCCGGGACAGCAAGTACCAAGAGACCCAGTACTTC. It is translated as CATSEGRDSKYQETQYF.

This chain uses TRBV7-2 with TRBJ2-1; D is perhaps TRBD2 (6 bases). The V and J ends lost 6 bases and 9 bases respectively, with 18 bases between them. CDR1 is SGHTA, CDR2 FQGNSA, per germline. The CDR3 runs 14 residues. The CDR3, as DNA: TGTGCCAGCAGACCTGGAGGGGTGCGCGGTGAGCAGTTCTTC. Protein sequence: CASRPGGVRGEQFF. The full variable domain, with the rest looked up from reference TRBV7-2 and TRBJ2-1, is GAGVSQSPSNKVTEKGKDVELRCDPISGHTALYWYRQSLGQGLEFLIYFQGNSAPDKSGLPSDRFSAERTGGSVSTLTIQRTQQEDSAVYLCASRPGGVRGEQFFGPGTRLTVL.

About this clone itself: No DNA is shown, since the ends of the CDR3 on it are uncertain; the CDR3 is the one TCRdb lists. CDR3 region: CAWGTGTGFTF. The J gene is TRBJ1-2, the V gene TRBV30; the tabulated D call, TRBD1, remains unverified against the DNA. Including both end residues, the CDR3 is 11 amino acids long. Per the germline V gene, CDR1 is GTSNPN and CDR2 is SVGIG (reference sequence).

This sequence joins TRBV7-9 and TRBJ1-2; perhaps TRBD1 as D (6 bases). V lost 6 bases to trimming and J lost 5 bases, with 16 bases between them. The CDR3 has 14 amino acids. Germline lookup yields CDR1 SEHNR and CDR2 FQNEAQ (reference sequence). CDR3 sequence (DNA): TGTGCCAGCAGATTACCAGGGGTTGGGTATGGCTACACCTTC. It is translated as CASRLPGVGYGYTF.

In its sample, this clone is medium-sized. J is TRBJ2-5 and V is TRBV6-1; 11 bases fit TRBD1. This CDR3 is 16 amino acids long. CDR1 is MNHNS and CDR2 is SASEGT in the germline V gene. The V gene end was trimmed by 2 bases and the J gene end by 4 bases; junction bases not matched to a gene: 6. In nucleotides, the CDR3 is TGTGCCAGCAGTGAATCCGCCGGGACAGGGGGAGAGACCCAGTACTTC. Amino acids: CASSESAGTGGETQYF.

The chain is built from TRBV7-2 and TRBJ2-1; 7 nucleotides line up with TRBD2. After removal of 4 bases from V and 4 bases from J, the junction contained 10 bases not matched to a gene. CDR3 length: 16 amino acids. Germline lookup yields CDR1 SGHTA and CDR2 FQGNSA. The CDR3 region is CASSSASGPTYNEQFF. For the CDR3, the DNA is TGTGCCAGCAGCTCCGCTAGCGGACCTACTTACAATGAGCAGTTCTTC.

V usage is TRBV28 and J usage is TRBJ1-6, with D hard to call. Trimming removed 5 bases at V and 19 bases at J, with 21 bases between. This CDR3 has 13 residues. The germline V gene encodes CDR1 MDHEN and CDR2 SYDVKM. CDR3: CASSQKDGLGEHF. CDR3 DNA sequence: TGTGCCAGCAGTCAAAAAGACGGCCTGGGTGAACACTTT.

The chain couples TRBV5-4 to TRBJ2-2; 8 bases map to TRBD1. J lost 4 bases, V lost 2 bases, and 4 bases had no gene match. The CDR3 spans 15 residues. From germline, CDR1 is SGHNT and CDR2 YYREEE (reference sequence). The CDR3 is CASSLRDRTTGELFF. The CDR3 bases are TGTGCCAGCAGCTTAAGGGACAGGACCACCGGGGAGCTGTTTTTT.

This clone was detected only once. This chain connects TRBV5-1 to TRBJ1-1, with unresolved D. Germline values: CDR1 SGHRS, CDR2 YFSETQ. The length of the CDR3 is 14 residues. Between the trimmed V and J ends, which lost 4 bases and 4 bases, there was a span of 14 bases. The CDR3 loop is CASSGRTAVTEAFF. The CDR3 DNA reads TGCGCCAGCAGCGGTAGGACGGCGGTCACTGAAGCTTTCTTT.

The V gene is TRBV6-5, the J gene TRBJ1-1, with D perhaps matching TRBD1 (5 bases). The ends were cut back, 5 bases at V and 11 bases at J, with 21 bases in the middle. The CDR3 is 14 residues long. The V gene's germline CDR1 is MNHEY and CDR2 SVGAGI. The CDR3 bases are TGTGCCAGCAGTCCCCTCCCCTCCGGGGCTGGGGCTTTCTTT. Translating gives CASSPLPSGAGAFF.

The genes are TRBV27 and TRBJ2-1; D might be TRBD2 (5 bases). Germline CDR1 and CDR2: MNHEY and SMNVEV (reference sequence). The CDR3 covers 12 residues. The germline V and J ends were trimmed by 10 bases and 6 bases, with 13 bases remaining between them. The CDR3 DNA reads as TGTGCCACAGCAGGAGGAGTCAATGAGCAGTTCTTC. Protein sequence: CATAGGVNEQFF.

The chain is built from TRBV6-5 and TRBJ1-2, with unresolved D. The CDR3 sequence is 13 residues long. The germline V gene has CDR1 MNHEY and CDR2 SVGAGI. The germline V and J ends were trimmed by 4 bases and 4 bases, with 10 bases remaining between them. The CDR3 region is CASSLRNLYGYTF. Here the CDR3 DNA reads TGTGCCAGCAGTTTAAGGAACCTCTATGGCTACACCTTC.

This chain joins TRBV30 and TRBJ2-2; D perhaps matches TRBD1 (5 bases). V was cut by 3 bases and J by 3 bases, with 5 bases left in between. Per germline, CDR1 GTSNPN and CDR2 SVGIG (reference sequence). The CDR3 is 12 residues long. The CDR3 DNA sequence: TGTGCCTGGAGCAGGGACACCGGGGAGCTGTTTTTT. This translates into CAWSRDTGELFF.

This clone was seen a handful of times. This chain connects TRBV4-1 to TRBJ2-2; tentative D call: TRBD2 (6 bases). The V gene's germline CDR1 is MGHRA and CDR2 YSYEKL. V dropped 1 base and J dropped 3 bases, with 15 bases sitting between them. The CDR3 has 17 residues. The CDR3 DNA reads as TGCGCCAGCAGCCAAGTGGATATGGGACTTCACACCGGGGAGCTGTTTTTT. This codes for CASSQVDMGLHTGELFF.

The rearrangement links TRBV5-1 to TRBJ2-2; 8 bases match TRBD1. With V trimmed by 5 bases and J by 3 bases, 9 bases remained unmatched. The germline CDR1 and CDR2 sequences are SGHRS and YFSETQ. The CDR3 spans 16 residues. The CDR3 sequence: CASSFYRGADTGELFF. The CDR3, as DNA: TGCGCCAGCAGTTTTTACAGGGGGGCGGACACCGGGGAGCTGTTTTTT. The variable domain in full, with the rest retrieved from reference TRBV5-1 and TRBJ2-2, is KAGVTQTPRYLIKTRGQQVTLSCSPISGHRSVSWYQQTPGQGLQFLFEYFSETQRNKGNFPGRFSGRQFSNSRSEMNVSTLELGDSALYLCASSFYRGADTGELFFGEGSRLTVL.

The chain carries TRBV5-4 and TRBJ1-6; 7 bases line up with TRBD1. The CDR3 extends over 14 amino acids. The trim removed 3 bases at V and 7 bases at J, leaving 4 bases unmatched. Germline CDR1 and CDR2: SGHNT and YYREEE (reference sequence). The CDR3 is CASSSGTVNSPLHF. CDR3 sequence (DNA): TGTGCCAGCAGCTCAGGGACAGTAAATTCACCCCTCCACTTT.